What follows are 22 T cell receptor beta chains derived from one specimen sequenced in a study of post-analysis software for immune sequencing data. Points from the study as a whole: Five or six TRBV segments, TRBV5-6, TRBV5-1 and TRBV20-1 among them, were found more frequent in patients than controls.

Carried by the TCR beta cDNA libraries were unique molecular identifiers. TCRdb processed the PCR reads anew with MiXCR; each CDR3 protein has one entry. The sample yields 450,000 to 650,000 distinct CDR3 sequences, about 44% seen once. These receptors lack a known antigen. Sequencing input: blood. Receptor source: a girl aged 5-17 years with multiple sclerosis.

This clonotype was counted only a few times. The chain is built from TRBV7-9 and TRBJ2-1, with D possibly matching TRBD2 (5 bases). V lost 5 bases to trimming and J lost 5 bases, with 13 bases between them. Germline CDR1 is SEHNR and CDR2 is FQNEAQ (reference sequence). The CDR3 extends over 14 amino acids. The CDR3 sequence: CASSRLREHNEQFF. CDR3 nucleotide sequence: TGTGCCAGCAGCCGCCTCCGGGAACACAATGAGCAGTTCTTC.

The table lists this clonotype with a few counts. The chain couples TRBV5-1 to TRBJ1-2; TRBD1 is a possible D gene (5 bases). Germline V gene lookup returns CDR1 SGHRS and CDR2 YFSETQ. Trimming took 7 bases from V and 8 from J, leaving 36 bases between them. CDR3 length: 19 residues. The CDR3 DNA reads TGCGCCAGCGGACCCAGTTCTCCGGGAGTAGACGGGGCAAAAAAAGGCTACACCTTC. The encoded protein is CASGPSSPGVDGAKKGYTF. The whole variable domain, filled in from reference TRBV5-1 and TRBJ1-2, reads KAGVTQTPRYLIKTRGQQVTLSCSPISGHRSVSWYQQTPGQGLQFLFEYFSETQRNKGNFPGRFSGRQFSNSRSEMNVSTLELGDSALYLCASGPSSPGVDGAKKGYTFGSGTRLTVV.

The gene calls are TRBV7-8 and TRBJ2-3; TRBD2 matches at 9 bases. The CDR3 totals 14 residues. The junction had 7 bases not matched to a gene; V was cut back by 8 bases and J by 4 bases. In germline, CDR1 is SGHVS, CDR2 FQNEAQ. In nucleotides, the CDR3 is TGTGCCAGCTGGGCGGGAGGGCCAGCAGATACGCAGTATTTT. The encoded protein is CASWAGGPADTQYF.

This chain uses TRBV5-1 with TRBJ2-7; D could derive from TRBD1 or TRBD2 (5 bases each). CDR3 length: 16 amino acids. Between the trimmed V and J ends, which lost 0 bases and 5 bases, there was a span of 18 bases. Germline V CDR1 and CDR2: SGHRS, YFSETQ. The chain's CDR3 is CASSLGGTDGVDEQYF. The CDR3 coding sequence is TGCGCCAGCAGCTTGGGAGGGACCGATGGGGTTGACGAGCAGTACTTC. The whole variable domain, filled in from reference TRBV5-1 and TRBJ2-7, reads KAGVTQTPRYLIKTRGQQVTLSCSPISGHRSVSWYQQTPGQGLQFLFEYFSETQRNKGNFPGRFSGRQFSNSRSEMNVSTLELGDSALYLCASSLGGTDGVDEQYFGPGTRLTVT.

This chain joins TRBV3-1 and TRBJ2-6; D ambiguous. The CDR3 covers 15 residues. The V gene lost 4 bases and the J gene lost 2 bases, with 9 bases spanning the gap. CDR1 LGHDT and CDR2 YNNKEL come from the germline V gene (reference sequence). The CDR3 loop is CASSLIGAGANVLTF. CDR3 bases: TGTGCCAGCAGCCTGATCGGCGCTGGGGCCAACGTCCTGACTTTC.

The CDR3 region is CSARGLPVPEAFF. Here the CDR3 DNA reads TGCAGTGCTAGAGGCCTCCCCGTACCTGAAGCTTTCTTT. The chain recombines TRBV20-1 with TRBJ1-1; no reliable D call. The CDR3 is 13 amino acids. Germline loops: CDR1 DFQATT, CDR2 SNEGSKA (reference sequence). V was trimmed by 1 base and J by 6 bases, leaving 12 bases between them.

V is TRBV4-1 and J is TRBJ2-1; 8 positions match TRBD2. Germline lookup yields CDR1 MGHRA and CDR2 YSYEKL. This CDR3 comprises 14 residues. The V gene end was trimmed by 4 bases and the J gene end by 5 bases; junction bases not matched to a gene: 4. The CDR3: CASSRPTSDNEQFF. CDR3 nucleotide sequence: TGCGCCAGCAGCCGTCCGACTAGCGACAATGAGCAGTTCTTC.

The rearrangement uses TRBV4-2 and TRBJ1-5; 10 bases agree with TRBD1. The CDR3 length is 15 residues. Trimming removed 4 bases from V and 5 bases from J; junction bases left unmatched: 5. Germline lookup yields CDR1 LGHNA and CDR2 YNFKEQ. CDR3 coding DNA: TGTGCCAGCAGCCGTTTCGGGACAGGGGATCAGCCCCAGCATTTT. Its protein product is CASSRFGTGDQPQHF.

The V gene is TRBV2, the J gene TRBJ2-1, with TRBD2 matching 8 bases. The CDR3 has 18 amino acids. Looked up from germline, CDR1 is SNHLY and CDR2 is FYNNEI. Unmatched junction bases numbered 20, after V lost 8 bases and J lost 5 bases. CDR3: CASERDGGAWGFNNEQFF. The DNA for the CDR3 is TGTGCCAGCGAACGAGACGGGGGGGCCTGGGGCTTCAACAATGAGCAGTTCTTC.

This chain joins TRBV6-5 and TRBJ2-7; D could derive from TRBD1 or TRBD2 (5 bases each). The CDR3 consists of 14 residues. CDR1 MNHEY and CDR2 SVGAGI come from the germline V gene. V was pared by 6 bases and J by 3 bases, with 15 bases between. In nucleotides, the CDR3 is TGTGCCAGCAGAGCCGGGACGGGTAACTACGAGCAGTACTTC. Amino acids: CASRAGTGNYEQYF.

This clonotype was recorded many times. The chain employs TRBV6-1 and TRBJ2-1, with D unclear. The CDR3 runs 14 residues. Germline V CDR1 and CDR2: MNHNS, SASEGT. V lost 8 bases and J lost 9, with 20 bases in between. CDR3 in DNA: TGTGCCAGCCCAAGGGCAGTATATTTGGGTGAGCAGTTCTTC. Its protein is CASPRAVYLGEQFF.

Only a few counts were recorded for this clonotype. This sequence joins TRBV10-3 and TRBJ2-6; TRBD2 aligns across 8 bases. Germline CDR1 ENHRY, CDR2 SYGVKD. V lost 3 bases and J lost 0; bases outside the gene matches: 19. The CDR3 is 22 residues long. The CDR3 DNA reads TGTGCCATCAGTGAACGGTGGAGTTTAGCGGGAACTATAAACTCTGGGGCCAACGTCCTGACTTTC. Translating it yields CAISERWSLAGTINSGANVLTF.

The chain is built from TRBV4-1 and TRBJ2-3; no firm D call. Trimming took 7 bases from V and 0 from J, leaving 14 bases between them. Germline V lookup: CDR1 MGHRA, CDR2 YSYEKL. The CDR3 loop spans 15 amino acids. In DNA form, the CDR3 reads TGCGCCAGCACAGTAGGAAAATCTAGCACAGATACGCAGTATTTT. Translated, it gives CASTVGKSSTDTQYF.

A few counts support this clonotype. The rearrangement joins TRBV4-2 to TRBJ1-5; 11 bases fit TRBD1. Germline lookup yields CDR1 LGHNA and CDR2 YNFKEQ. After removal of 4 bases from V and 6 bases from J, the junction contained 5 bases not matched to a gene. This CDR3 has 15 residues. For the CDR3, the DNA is TGTGCCAGCAGCCGGGGACAGGGGGAGACTCAGCCCCAGCATTTT. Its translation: CASSRGQGETQPQHF.

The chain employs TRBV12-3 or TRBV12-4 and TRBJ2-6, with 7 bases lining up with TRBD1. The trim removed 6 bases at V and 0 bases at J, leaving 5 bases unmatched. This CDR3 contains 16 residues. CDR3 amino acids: CASSTGTVSGANVLTF. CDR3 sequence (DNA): TGTGCCAGCAGCACCGGGACAGTCTCTGGGGCCAACGTCCTGACTTTC.

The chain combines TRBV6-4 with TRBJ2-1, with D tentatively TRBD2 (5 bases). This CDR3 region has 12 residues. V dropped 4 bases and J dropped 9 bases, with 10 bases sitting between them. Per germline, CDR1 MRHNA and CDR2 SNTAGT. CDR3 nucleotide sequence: TGTGCCAGCAGTGCGCGGGCGGGTGAGCAGTTCTTC. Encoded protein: CASSARAGEQFF.

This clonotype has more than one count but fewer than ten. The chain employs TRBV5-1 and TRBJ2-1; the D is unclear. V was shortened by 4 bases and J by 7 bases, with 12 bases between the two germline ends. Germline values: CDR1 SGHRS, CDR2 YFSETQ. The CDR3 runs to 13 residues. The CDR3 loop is CASSRLGQNEQFF. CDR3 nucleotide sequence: TGCGCCAGCAGCCGCCTTGGCCAAAATGAGCAGTTCTTC.

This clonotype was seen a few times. CDR3 in amino acids: CASSAYRGYTTEAFF. The CDR3 DNA reads as TGTGCCAGCAGCGCCTACAGGGGATACACCACTGAAGCTTTCTTT. The chain is built from TRBV7-2 and TRBJ1-1; 7 positions match TRBD1. This CDR3 region has 15 residues. After removal of 5 bases from V and 4 bases from J, the junction contained 10 bases not matched to a gene. CDR1 SGHTA and CDR2 FQGNSA come from the germline V gene.

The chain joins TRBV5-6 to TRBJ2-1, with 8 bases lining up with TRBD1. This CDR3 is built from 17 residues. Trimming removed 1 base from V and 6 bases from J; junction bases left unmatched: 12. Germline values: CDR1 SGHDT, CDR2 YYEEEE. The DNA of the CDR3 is TGTGCCAGCAGCTTGCGGCAGGGGGCTATTTTGGGCAATGAGCAGTTCTTC. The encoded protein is CASSLRQGAILGNEQFF.

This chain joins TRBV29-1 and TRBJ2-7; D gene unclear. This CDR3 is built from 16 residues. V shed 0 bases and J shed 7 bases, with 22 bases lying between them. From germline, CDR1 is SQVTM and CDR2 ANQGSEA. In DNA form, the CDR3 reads TGCAGCGTTGAAGATCTTCAGGCGAGCTCCTACAATGAGCAGTACTTC. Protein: CSVEDLQASSYNEQYF.

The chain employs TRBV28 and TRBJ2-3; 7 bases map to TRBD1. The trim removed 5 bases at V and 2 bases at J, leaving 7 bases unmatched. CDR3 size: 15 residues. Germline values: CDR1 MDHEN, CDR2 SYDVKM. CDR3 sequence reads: CASSPSTGATDTQYF. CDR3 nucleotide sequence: TGTGCCAGCAGTCCCTCTACAGGGGCCACAGATACGCAGTATTTT.

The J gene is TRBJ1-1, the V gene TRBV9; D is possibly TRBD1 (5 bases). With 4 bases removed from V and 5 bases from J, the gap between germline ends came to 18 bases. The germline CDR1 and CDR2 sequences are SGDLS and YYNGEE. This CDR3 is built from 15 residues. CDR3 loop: CASSPKGGSGTEAFF. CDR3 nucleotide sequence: TGTGCCAGCAGCCCTAAAGGAGGGTCAGGGACTGAAGCTTTCTTT.